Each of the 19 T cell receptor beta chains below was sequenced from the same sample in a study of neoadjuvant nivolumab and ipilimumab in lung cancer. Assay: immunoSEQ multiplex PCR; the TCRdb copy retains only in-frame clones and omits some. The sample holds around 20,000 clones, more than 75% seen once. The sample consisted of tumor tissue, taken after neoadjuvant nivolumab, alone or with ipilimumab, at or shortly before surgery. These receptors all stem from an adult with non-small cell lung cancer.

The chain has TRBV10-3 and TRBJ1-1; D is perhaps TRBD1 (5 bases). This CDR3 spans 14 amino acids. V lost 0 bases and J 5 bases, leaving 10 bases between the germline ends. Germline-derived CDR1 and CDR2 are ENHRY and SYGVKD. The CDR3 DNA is TGTGCCATCAGTGAGTCAGGGAAGGGGACTGAAGCTTTCTTT. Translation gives CAISESGKGTEAFF.

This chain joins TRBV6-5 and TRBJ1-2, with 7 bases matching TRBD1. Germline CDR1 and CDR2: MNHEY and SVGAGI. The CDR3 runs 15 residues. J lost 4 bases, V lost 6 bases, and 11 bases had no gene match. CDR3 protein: CASSLHGGGGYGYTF. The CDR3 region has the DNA TGTGCCAGCAGCCTCCACGGAGGGGGCGGCTATGGCTACACCTTC.

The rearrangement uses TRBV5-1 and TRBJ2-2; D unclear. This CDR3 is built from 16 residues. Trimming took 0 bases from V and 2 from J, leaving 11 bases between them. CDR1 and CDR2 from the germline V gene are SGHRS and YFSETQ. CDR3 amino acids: CASSLVPRVNTGELFF. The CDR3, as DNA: TGCGCCAGCAGCTTGGTTCCCAGAGTAAACACCGGGGAGCTGTTTTTT.

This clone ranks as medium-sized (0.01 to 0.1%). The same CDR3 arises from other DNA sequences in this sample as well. In DNA, the CDR3 is TGTGCCAGCGGGGAGTCCTACGAGCAGTACTTC. Protein: CASGESYEQYF. V and J are TRBV27 and TRBJ2-7, with D possibly being TRBD2 (5 bases). With 8 bases removed from V and 1 base from J, the gap between germline ends came to 6 bases. The CDR3 spans 11 residues. Germline lookup yields CDR1 MNHEY and CDR2 SMNVEV (reference sequence).

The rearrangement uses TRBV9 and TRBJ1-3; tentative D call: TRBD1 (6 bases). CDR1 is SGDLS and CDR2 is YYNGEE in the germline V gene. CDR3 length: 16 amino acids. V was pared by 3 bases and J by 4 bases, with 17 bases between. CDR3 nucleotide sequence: TGTGCCAGCAGCGCCGATCCGAGGGGGTCCGGAAACACCATATATTTT. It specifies CASSADPRGSGNTIYF. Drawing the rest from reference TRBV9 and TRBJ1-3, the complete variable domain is DSGVTQTPKHLITATGQRVTLRCSPRSGDLSVYWYQQSLDQGLQFLIQYYNGEERAKGNILERFSAQQFPDLHSELNLSSLELGDSALYFCASSADPRGSGNTIYFGEGSWLTVV.

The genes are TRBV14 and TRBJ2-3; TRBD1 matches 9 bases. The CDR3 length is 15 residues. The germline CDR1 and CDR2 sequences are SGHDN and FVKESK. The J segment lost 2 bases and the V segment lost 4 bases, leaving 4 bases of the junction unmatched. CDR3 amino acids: CASSRQGVDTDTQYF. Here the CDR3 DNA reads TGTGCCAGCAGCCGACAGGGGGTGGACACAGATACGCAGTATTTT.

The chain's CDR3 is CASSVEVYEQYF. The CDR3 coding sequence is TGTGCCAGCAGTGTTGAGGTCTACGAGCAGTACTTC. The chain is built from TRBV2 and TRBJ2-7, with D uncertain. Germline CDR1 reads SNHLY; CDR2 reads FYNNEI. The CDR3 sequence is 12 residues long. V was pared by 4 bases and J by 3 bases, with 7 bases between.

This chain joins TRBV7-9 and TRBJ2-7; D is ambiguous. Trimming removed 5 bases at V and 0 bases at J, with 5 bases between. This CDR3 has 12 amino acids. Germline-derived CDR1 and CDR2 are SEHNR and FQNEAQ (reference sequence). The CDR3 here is CASSMSSYEQYF. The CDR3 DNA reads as TGTGCCAGCAGCATGAGCTCCTACGAGCAGTACTTC.

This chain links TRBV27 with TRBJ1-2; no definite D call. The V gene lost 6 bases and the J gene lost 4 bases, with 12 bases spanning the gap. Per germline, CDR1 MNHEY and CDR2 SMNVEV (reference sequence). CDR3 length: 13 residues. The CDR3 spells CASRPAGLYGYTF. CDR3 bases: TGTGCCAGCAGGCCCGCCGGCCTCTATGGCTACACCTTC.

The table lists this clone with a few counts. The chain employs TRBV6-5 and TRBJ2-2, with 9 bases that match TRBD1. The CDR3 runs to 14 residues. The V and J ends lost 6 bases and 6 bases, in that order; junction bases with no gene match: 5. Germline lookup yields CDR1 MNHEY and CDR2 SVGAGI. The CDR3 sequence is CASRGQGRAGELFF. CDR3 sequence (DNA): TGTGCCAGCAGGGGACAGGGAAGAGCCGGGGAGCTGTTTTTT.

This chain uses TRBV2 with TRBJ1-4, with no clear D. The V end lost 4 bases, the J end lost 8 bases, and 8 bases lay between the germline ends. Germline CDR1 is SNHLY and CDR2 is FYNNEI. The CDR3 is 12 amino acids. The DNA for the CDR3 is TGTGCCAGCAGTGCCCTCACGGAAAAACTGTTTTTT. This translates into CASSALTEKLFF.

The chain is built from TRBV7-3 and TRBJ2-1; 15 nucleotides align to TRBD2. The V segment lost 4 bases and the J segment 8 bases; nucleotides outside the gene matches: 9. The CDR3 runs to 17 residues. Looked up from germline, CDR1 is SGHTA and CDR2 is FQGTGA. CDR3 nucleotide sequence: TGTGCCAGCAGCTCCCCGGGACTAGCGGGAGGTGGCGATGAGCAGTTCTTC. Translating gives CASSSPGLAGGGDEQFF.

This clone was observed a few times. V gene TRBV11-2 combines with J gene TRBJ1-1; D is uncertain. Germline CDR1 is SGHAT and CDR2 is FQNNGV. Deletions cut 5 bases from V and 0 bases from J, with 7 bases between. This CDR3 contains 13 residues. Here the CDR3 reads CASSQDMNTEAFF. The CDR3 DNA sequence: TGTGCCAGCAGCCAAGACATGAACACTGAAGCTTTCTTT.

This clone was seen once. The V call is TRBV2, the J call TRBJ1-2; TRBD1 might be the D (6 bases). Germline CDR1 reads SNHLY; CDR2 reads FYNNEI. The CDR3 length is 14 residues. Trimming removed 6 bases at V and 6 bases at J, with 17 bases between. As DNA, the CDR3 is TGTGCCAGCAGCCCCCCCCTGCAGGGGAATGGCTACACCTTC. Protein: CASSPPLQGNGYTF.

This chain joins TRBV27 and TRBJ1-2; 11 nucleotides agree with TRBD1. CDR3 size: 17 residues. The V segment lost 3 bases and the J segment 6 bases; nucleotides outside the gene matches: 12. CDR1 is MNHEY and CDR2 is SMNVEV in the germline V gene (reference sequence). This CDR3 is CASSFDAGTGGWDGYTF. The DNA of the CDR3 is TGTGCCAGCAGTTTCGATGCCGGGACAGGGGGTTGGGATGGCTACACCTTC.

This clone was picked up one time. The CDR3 coding sequence is TGTGCCTGCCGCCAGGGGAGGTTAAGGGACACTGAAGCTTTCTTT. This encodes CACRQGRLRDTEAFF. The chain employs TRBV30 and TRBJ1-1; a possible D gene is TRBD1 (6 bases). CDR1 and CDR2 (germline): GTSNPN, SVGIG (reference sequence). Between the trimmed V and J ends, which lost 6 bases and 3 bases, there was a span of 20 bases. This CDR3 region has 15 residues.

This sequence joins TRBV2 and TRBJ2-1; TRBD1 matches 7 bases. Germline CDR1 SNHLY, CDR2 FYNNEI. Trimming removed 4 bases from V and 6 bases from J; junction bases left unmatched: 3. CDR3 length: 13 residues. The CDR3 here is CASSARQGNEQFF. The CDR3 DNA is TGTGCCAGCAGTGCCAGACAGGGCAATGAGCAGTTCTTC.

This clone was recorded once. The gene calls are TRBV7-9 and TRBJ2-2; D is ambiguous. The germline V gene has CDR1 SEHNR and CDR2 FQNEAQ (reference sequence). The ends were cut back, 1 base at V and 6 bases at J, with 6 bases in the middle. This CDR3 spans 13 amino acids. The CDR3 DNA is TGTGCCAGCAGCTTAGGCCTACCCGGGGAGCTGTTTTTT. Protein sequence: CASSLGLPGELFF.

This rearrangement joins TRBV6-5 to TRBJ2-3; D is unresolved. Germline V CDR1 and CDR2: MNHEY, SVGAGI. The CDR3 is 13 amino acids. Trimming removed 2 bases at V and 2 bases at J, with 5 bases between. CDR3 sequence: CASSYTFTDTQYF. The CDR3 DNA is TGTGCCAGCAGTTACACCTTCACAGATACGCAGTATTTT.